Included here is one T cell receptor (beta chain) sequence, with context. No antigen is known for it. The sample is drawn from a study of persistence of HIV-infected CD4 T cells. The CDR3 contains 17 residues. Per germline, CDR1 KGHDR and CDR2 SFDVKD. With 5 bases removed from V and 2 bases from J, the gap between germline ends came to 21 bases. The libraries were made with immunoSEQ version 4 in survey mode. The data were produced by immunoSEQ multiplex PCR, yet TCRdb's version contains in-frame clones alone and is incomplete. The table includes around 32,000 clones, roughly 71% detected once. The stimulus was an HIV-1 Gag 15-mer peptide pool, approximately 0.93 ug/peptide/mL. Sorting selected CD4+ T cells upregulating both CD40 ligand and CD69.

This chain joins TRBV24-1 and TRBJ2-7, with D possibly being TRBD1 (5 bases). This receptor was obtained from an adult man with HIV who was CMV-seropositive. The sample in question was CD4+ T cells sorted from PBMCs after approximately 20-hour stimulation, obtained from a patient who received antiretroviral therapy. The CDR3 DNA follows: TGTGCCACCAGTGGAGGTGGGGCAGGAGCACAGGCCTACGAGCAGTACTTC. Amino acids: CATSGGGAGAQAYEQYF.